A single sample is the source of the 30 T cell receptor beta chains below, sequenced in a study of tumor-infiltrating lymphocytes in primary liver carcinoma. The template, 450 to 650 ng total RNA, yielded TCR beta cDNA made with a constant-region primer. Slightly modified ARM-PCR served as the procedure for the TCR beta libraries. These libraries came from three rounds of nested multiplex PCR. In the first two PCR rounds, TRBV1-TRBV30 forward primers were paired with a C-beta reverse primer, and each round lasted around 10 cycles. TCRdb re-called the multiplex PCR reads through MiXCR, storing one row per CDR3 protein. This sample has 320,000 or so distinct CDR3 sequences, with less than 75% found just once. Germline DNA was also extracted, with blood RNA taken from unsorted whole blood. Sequencing input: peripheral blood. These receptors all stem from a middle-aged man with primary liver carcinoma and hepatitis B virus infection.

A word on this clonotype: This clone may be a read error of a much larger clone one base away. The chain employs TRBV6-6 and TRBJ1-5; maybe TRBD1 (6 bases). The germline gives CDR1 MNHNY, CDR2 SVGAGI (reference sequence). The CDR3 runs to 15 residues. The chain's CDR3 is CASNYTTGSDQPQHF. DNA of the CDR3: TGTGCCAGCAATTACACCACAGGGAGTGATCAGCCCCAGCATTTT.

V usage is TRBV12-3 or TRBV12-4 and J usage is TRBJ1-2, with unresolved D. This CDR3 has 14 residues. Trimming shortened V by 8 bases and J by 0 bases, and 13 bases separated the two germline ends. The CDR3 loop is CASADPGTNYGYTF. The CDR3 bases are TGTGCCAGCGCTGACCCGGGGACTAACTATGGCTACACCTTC.

This clonotype turned up a few times. This chain uses TRBV6-1 with TRBJ2-3; 7 nucleotides match TRBD2. CDR1 is MNHNS, CDR2 SASEGT, per germline. The V gene end was trimmed by 10 bases and the J gene end by 2 bases; junction bases not matched to a gene: 9. The CDR3 is made up of 14 amino acids. CDR3 DNA: TGTGCCACCCATGCTAGCGGCCCCACAGATACGCAGTATTTT. It translates to CATHASGPTDTQYF.

With respect to this clonotype: One end of the junction does not line up with germline, which may come from a read error. The chain uses TRBV11-2 and TRBJ2-1; D uncertain. CDR1 SGHAT and CDR2 FQNNGV come from the germline V gene. The CDR3 runs to 13 residues. The CDR3 sequence: CVSSFTTYDEQFF. CDR3 in DNA: TGTGTCAGCAGCTTTACAACCTACGATGAGCAGTTCTTC.

This clonotype was counted a few times. The chain employs TRBV6-5 and TRBJ2-5; 10 bases are shared with TRBD1. Germline V lookup: CDR1 MNHEY, CDR2 SVGAGI. J gave up 5 bases and V 6 bases, and 3 bases lay outside the gene matches. The CDR3 loop spans 13 amino acids. CDR3 residues: CASSWGQGETQYF. CDR3 sequence (DNA): TGTGCCAGCAGCTGGGGACAGGGGGAGACCCAGTACTTC.

This clonotype was found once. A much larger clone lies a single base off, so this may be a read error. The rearrangement links TRBV4-3 to TRBJ2-2, with D tentatively TRBD1 (6 bases). The CDR3 length is 17 residues. Germline loops: CDR1 LGHNA, CDR2 YSLEER. CDR3 DNA sequence: TGCGCCAACAGCCAAGCTCCGGGACAACAGAACACCGGGGAGCTGTTTTTT. Translated, it gives CANSQAPGQQNTGELFF.

In DNA form, the CDR3 reads TGTGCCAGGCCGCGACAGGGGGCTACCGGGGAGCTGTTTTTT. It translates to CARPRQGATGELFF. The J gene is TRBJ2-2, the V gene TRBV12-3 or TRBV12-4; 10 nucleotides agree with TRBD1. V shed 9 bases and J 5 bases; nucleotides not matched to a gene: 6. The CDR3 has 14 residues.

A word on this clonotype: Germline is not matched at one junction end, which may reflect a read error. The chain couples TRBV10-3 to TRBJ2-1, with 7 bases identical to TRBD1. Looked up from germline, CDR1 is ENHRY and CDR2 is SYGVKD. The CDR3 length is 13 residues. The CDR3 protein is CAFSDYRGVEQFF. DNA of the CDR3: TGTGCCTTCAGTGATTACAGGGGAGTTGAGCAGTTCTTC.

A word on this clonotype: Just one base apart from a much larger clone, this may be a read error. As the CDR3 is not closed by the conserved phenylalanine or tryptophan, this likely results from a read error. This sequence joins TRBV7-9 and TRBJ2-3, with D possibly matching TRBD2 (6 bases). Germline V gives CDR1 SEHNR, CDR2 FQNEAQ (reference sequence). V lost 4 bases and J 5 bases, leaving 22 bases between the germline ends. The CDR3 has 17 amino acids. CDR3 loop: CASSSQWRARSGDTQYL. CDR3 bases: TGTGCCAGCAGCTCACAATGGAGGGCCAGGTCGGGAGATACGCAGTATCTT.

Comment on this clonotype: With a much larger clone just one base away, this may be a read error. The chain has TRBV29-1 and TRBJ2-3, with D perhaps matching TRBD1 (5 bases). Germline CDR1 SQVTM, CDR2 ANQGSEA. This CDR3 is 14 amino acids long. The V end was cut by 5 bases, the J end by 6 bases, with 18 bases between. The CDR3 sequence is CSVYDSREVDTQYF. CDR3 in DNA: TGCAGCGTTTACGATAGCAGGGAAGTGGATACGCAGTATTTT.

The chain recombines TRBV5-1 with TRBJ2-5, with 10 bases identical to TRBD1. Germline CDR1 and CDR2: SGHRS and YFSETQ. This CDR3 is 13 amino acids long. This CDR3 is CASLPDRGETQYF. The CDR3 DNA reads TGCGCTTCACTTCCGGACAGGGGGGAGACCCAGTACTTC. Together with reference TRBV5-1 and TRBJ2-5, the CDR3 gives the full variable domain: KAGVTQTPRYLIKTRGQQVTLSCSPISGHRSVSWYQQTPGQGLQFLFEYFSETQRNKGNFPGRFSGRQFSNSRSEMNVSTLELGDSALYLCASLPDRGETQYFGPGTRLLVL.

This clonotype was detected ten times or more. This sequence joins TRBV7-9 and TRBJ2-7; 7 bases fit TRBD1. Losses at the gene ends were 6 bases for V and 0 bases for J; bases not matched to a gene: 5. The CDR3 length is 14 residues. The germline V gene has CDR1 SEHNR and CDR2 FQNEAQ (reference sequence). CDR3 sequence: CASSLRDSSYEQYF. CDR3 nucleotide sequence: TGTGCCAGCAGTCTCCGGGACAGCTCCTACGAGCAGTACTTC.

This chain joins TRBV4-3 and TRBJ2-3, with D hard to call. Between the trimmed V and J ends, which lost 4 bases and 5 bases, there was a span of 16 bases. The V gene's germline CDR1 is LGHNA and CDR2 YSLEER. The CDR3 is made up of 15 amino acids. This CDR3 reads CASSLSASPIDTQYF. Here the CDR3 DNA reads TGCGCCAGCAGCCTGAGCGCGAGTCCCATAGATACGCAGTATTTT.

On this clonotype itself: A much bigger clone sits one base away, suggesting this may be a read error. V gene TRBV12-3 or TRBV12-4 combines with J gene TRBJ2-1, with D unclear. CDR3 size: 14 residues. Between the trimmed V and J ends, which lost 5 bases and 4 bases, there was a span of 12 bases. CDR3 sequence: CASSRGKVYNEQFF. The CDR3 DNA follows: TGTGCCAGCAGTCGAGGAAAAGTGTACAATGAGCAGTTCTTC.

This clonotype was seen repeatedly, ten times or more. The rearrangement uses TRBV6-5 and TRBJ1-4; the D gene is possibly TRBD1 (5 bases). Between the trimmed V and J ends, which lost 4 bases and 13 bases, there was a span of 19 bases. This CDR3 spans 14 amino acids. Germline values: CDR1 MNHEY, CDR2 SVGAGI. The CDR3 spells CASSSDQGVGGLFF. CDR3 DNA sequence: TGTGCCAGCAGTTCGGATCAGGGTGTAGGTGGACTGTTTTTT.

The chain uses TRBV11-2 and TRBJ1-2; a possible D gene is TRBD1 (5 bases). Germline V lookup: CDR1 SGHAT, CDR2 FQNNGV. This CDR3 is built from 15 residues. Trimming stripped 2 bases from V and 12 bases from J, with 22 bases between. CDR3 sequence: CASSLTSVSTRGHTF. The DNA for the CDR3 is TGTGCCAGCAGCTTAACTTCAGTCTCTACTCGGGGCCACACCTTC. The entire variable domain, with the rest obtained from reference TRBV11-2 and TRBJ1-2, is as follows: EAGVAQSPRYKIIEKRQSVAFWCNPISGHATLYWYQQILGQGPKLLIQFQNNGVVDDSQLPKDRFSAERLKGVDSTLKIQPAKLEDSAVYLCASSLTSVSTRGHTFGSGTRLTVV.

The gene calls are TRBV7-8 and TRBJ2-4, with 7 bases that match TRBD2. The trim removed 1 base at V and 9 bases at J, leaving 6 bases unmatched. CDR1 and CDR2 (germline): SGHVS, FQNEAQ. The CDR3 runs to 14 residues. CDR3 sequence reads: CASSLVAGDTIQYF. The DNA of the CDR3 is TGTGCCAGCAGCTTAGTCGCGGGAGATACCATTCAGTACTTC.

In the case of this clonotype: A read error may produce the germline difference seen at one junction end. The chain has TRBV29-1 and TRBJ2-2; D is tentatively TRBD1 or TRBD2 (5 bases each). This CDR3 comprises 14 residues. Per the germline V gene, CDR1 is SQVTM and CDR2 is ANQGSEA. CDR3 in DNA: TGCAGCGCTGACGCAGGGACGAACGCCGGGGAGCTGTTTTTT. Amino acid sequence: CSADAGTNAGELFF.

V and J are TRBV7-9 and TRBJ1-6; 11 positions agree with TRBD1. Unmatched junction bases numbered 7, after V lost 2 bases and J lost 10 bases. The CDR3 runs to 16 residues. CDR1 and CDR2 from the germline V gene are SEHNR and FQNEAQ (reference sequence). The CDR3 loop is CASSLTGQGASSPLHF. The CDR3 DNA follows: TGTGCCAGCAGCTTAACCGGACAGGGGGCAAGCTCACCCCTCCACTTT.

Ten or more counts support this clonotype. CDR3 sequence (DNA): TGTGCCAGCAGCCAAGGCCTTGGGGGGACGCAGTATTTT. Translating gives CASSQGLGGTQYF. The chain employs TRBV4-2 and TRBJ2-3; D is perhaps TRBD2 (6 bases). This CDR3 has 13 amino acids. Germline V gives CDR1 LGHNA, CDR2 YNFKEQ. The germline V and J ends were trimmed by 1 base and 9 bases, with 11 bases remaining between them.

Notes on this clonotype: A much larger clone sits a single nucleotide away, making a read error possible. The chain links TRBV5-4 to TRBJ2-5; D possibly uses TRBD1 or TRBD2 (5 bases each). Germline CDR1 SGHNT, CDR2 YYREEE (reference sequence). The CDR3 is 15 amino acids. As DNA, the CDR3 is TGTGACAGCAGCGGAACGGGGAAAGGGGAGGAGACCCAGTACTTC. Its translation is CDSSGTGKGEETQYF.

As to this clonotype: Given the absence of the conserved phenylalanine or tryptophan at the CDR3 end, a read error is likely. The chain carries TRBV29-1 and TRBJ2-1, with TRBD2 identical over 10 bases. This CDR3 contains 15 residues. Germline V lookup: CDR1 SQVTM, CDR2 ANQGSEA. V gave up 4 bases and J gave up 8 bases; unmatched junction bases: 11. CDR3 residues: CSVVLAGGFRYEQFL. The CDR3 region has the DNA TGCAGCGTTGTTTTAGCGGGAGGATTTCGTTATGAGCAGTTCCTC.

This clonotype was observed once. A clone one base away is much larger, so this may be a read error. V is TRBV6-5 and J is TRBJ2-1; TRBD1 matches 8 bases. The CDR3 consists of 17 residues. Germline values: CDR1 MNHEY, CDR2 SVGAGI. With 4 bases clipped from V and 0 bases from J, the junction kept 8 bases outside the gene matches. CDR3: CASSSGTGSLSYNEQFF. The CDR3 nucleotides read TGTGCCAGCAGTTCCGGGACAGGATCGCTCTCCTACAATGAGCAGTTCTTC.

As to this clonotype: Being one base from a much bigger clone, this may be a read error. This chain joins TRBV6-6 and TRBJ1-2; no clear D gene. CDR1 is MNHNY and CDR2 is SVGAGI in the germline V gene (reference sequence). CDR3 length equals 10 residues. Trimming shortened V by 11 bases and J by 5 bases, and 9 bases separated the two germline ends. The CDR3 DNA is TGTGCCTGCAAAGAATATGGCTACACCTTC. The encoded protein is CACKEYGYTF.

Many counts were recorded for this clonotype. The chain links TRBV6-1 to TRBJ1-5, with a possible D match to TRBD1 (5 bases). Trimming pared 3 bases from V and 6 bases from J, leaving 12 bases between. The germline gives CDR1 MNHNS, CDR2 SASEGT. The CDR3 spans 14 residues. The CDR3 spells CASSDRVGGQPQHF. DNA of the CDR3: TGTGCCAGCAGTGACAGGGTTGGGGGTCAGCCCCAGCATTTT.

A word on this clonotype: A clone one base away is much larger, so this may be a read error. The chain recombines TRBV6-5 with TRBJ2-7; D ambiguous. This CDR3 has 13 residues. Deletions cut 2 bases from V and 3 bases from J, with 8 bases between. Germline V gives CDR1 MNHEY, CDR2 SVGAGI. The CDR3 DNA reads TGTGCCAGCAGTTACCGTCGCGACTACGAGCAGTACTTC. Amino acid sequence: CASSYRRDYEQYF.

This clonotype came up once. Since the CDR3 does not end with the conserved phenylalanine or tryptophan, this likely comes from a read error. CDR3 nucleotide sequence: TGCGCCAGCAGTGACCGGGACAGGGGGCCCACTGGTAAGCAGTATATT. Amino acids: CASSDRDRGPTGKQYI. The rearrangement uses TRBV10-2 and TRBJ2-3; 12 bases match TRBD1. V trimming: 3 bases; J trimming: 11 bases; junction bases outside the gene matches: 12. CDR3 length equals 16 residues. The V gene's germline CDR1 is WSHSY and CDR2 SAAADI.

This clonotype was counted at least ten times. This chain uses TRBV4-3 with TRBJ2-5; 7 bases line up with TRBD1. Per the germline V gene, CDR1 is LGHNA and CDR2 is YSLEER. The CDR3 is 15 amino acids. Trimming removed 3 bases from V and 2 bases from J; junction bases left unmatched: 6. Here the CDR3 reads CASSHSTGYQETQYF. The CDR3 region has the DNA TGCGCCAGCAGCCACTCGACAGGGTATCAAGAGACCCAGTACTTC.

Comment on this clonotype: A read error is possible here, since a much larger clone lies one base away. V is TRBV6-1 and J is TRBJ1-5; a weak D match, TRBD1 (5 bases). CDR1 is MNHNS and CDR2 is SASEGT in the germline V gene. The CDR3 extends over 15 amino acids. CDR3 region: CASREIQVSNQLQHF. Written as DNA, the CDR3 is TGTGCCAGCAGGGAGATACAGGTTAGCAATCAGCTCCAGCATTTT.

The V gene is TRBV29-1, the J gene TRBJ2-1, with no clear D. The CDR3 runs to 11 residues. Germline V CDR1 and CDR2: SQVTM, ANQGSEA. CDR3 coding DNA: TGCAACGTCTCATCCTACAATGAGCAGTTCTTC. Residues: CNVSSYNEQFF.